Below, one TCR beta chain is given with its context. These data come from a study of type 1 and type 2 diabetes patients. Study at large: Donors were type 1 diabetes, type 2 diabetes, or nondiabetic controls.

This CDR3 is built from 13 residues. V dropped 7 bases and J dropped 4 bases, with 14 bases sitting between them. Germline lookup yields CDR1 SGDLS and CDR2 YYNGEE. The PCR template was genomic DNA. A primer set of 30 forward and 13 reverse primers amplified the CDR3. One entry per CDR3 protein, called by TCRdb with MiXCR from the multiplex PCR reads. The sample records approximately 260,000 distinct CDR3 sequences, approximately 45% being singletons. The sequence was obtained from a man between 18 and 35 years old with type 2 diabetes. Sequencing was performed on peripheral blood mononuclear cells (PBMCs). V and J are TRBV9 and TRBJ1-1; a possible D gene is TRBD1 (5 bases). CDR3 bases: TGTGCCAGCTCCCGGGGGGGGAGCACTGAAGCTTTCTTT. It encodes CASSRGGSTEAFF.